The present T cell receptor beta chain was sequenced within a study of blood T cell repertoires in COVID-19. Study-level background: Acute and convalescent COVID-19 samples came from the United States, Italy and Spain. From T cells, B-cell-depleted T cells, or PBMCs came the material, which was cDNA or gDNA.

Categorization into cohorts depended on clinical history that participants reported. Original data processing: Estimates of nucleated cell counts were drawn from the amplification of reference gene primers. Sequencing used immunoSEQ multiplex PCR; TCRdb keeps in-frame clones, though not all of them. The V and J calls and clone size come from that table; D and trimming were worked out from the DNA. Here the sample spans more than 300,000 clones, over 90% being singletons. CDR1 KGHSH and CDR2 LQKENI come from the germline V gene. V dropped 3 bases and J dropped 4 bases, with 6 bases sitting between them. The CDR3 sequence is 12 residues long.

What was sequenced was PBMCs or T cells enriched from blood (not recorded which). V usage is TRBV18 and J usage is TRBJ1-2; no definite D call. The TCR sequence derives from a woman aged 30 to 39 who had been exposed to COVID-19. This chain's CDR3 is CASSPYSYGYTF. DNA of the CDR3: TGTGCCAGCTCACCGTATAGCTATGGCTACACCTTC.